This TCR beta chain was retrieved from a study of blood T cell repertoires in COVID-19. Profiled with immunoSEQ multiplex PCR; TCRdb holds only in-frame clones, not every one. The sample gives 110,000 to 150,000 clones, 75% to 85% of which show up once; roughly 4% is in the top ten. Trimming took off 5 bases at V and 0 bases at J, with 18 bases between the two ends. Germline values: CDR1 SGHDT, CDR2 YYEEEE. The CDR3 totals 16 residues. This clonotype was obtained from a woman aged 80 or over with acute or convalescent COVID-19. V is TRBV5-6 and J is TRBJ2-7, with TRBD1 as a possible D gene (6 bases). The sample was peripheral blood. The CDR3 loop reads CASRYLRQESSYEQYF. CDR3 DNA: TGTGCCAGCAGGTATTTAAGACAGGAGAGCTCCTACGAGCAGTACTTC.